Sequencing of this T cell receptor (beta chain) was carried out in a study of T cells in Graves' hyperthyroidism and ophthalmopathy. Points from the study as a whole: Blood also showed most of the thyroid clonotypes that were expanded above 0.001.

In making diagnoses, clinical symptoms, serum thyroxine and TRAb, thyroid ultrasound and orbital computed tomography were all used. Amplification yielded TCR beta CDR3 regions, with RNA transcripts as the source. A set of HTBI primers served as the primers for a first-round RT-PCR of the TCR CDR3. TCRdb re-called the multiplex PCR reads through MiXCR, storing one row per CDR3 protein. Of around 240,000 distinct CDR3 sequences in the sample, 16% are singletons; the top ten hold under 35%. There are many counts of this clonotype. Its antigen is still unknown. V lost 5 bases to trimming and J lost 3 bases; unmatched junction nucleotides: 12. In germline, CDR1 is MNHEY, CDR2 SMNVEV (reference sequence). This CDR3 comprises 17 residues.

J is TRBJ2-1 and V is TRBV27, with 8 bases aligning to TRBD2. This TCR derives from a woman in her late teens or twenties with Graves' ophthalmopathy. The sample taken for sequencing was blood. The CDR3 DNA is TGTGCCAGCAGTCCCGGGGGGGGGATATCGGGCTACAATGAGCAGTTCTTC. Its translation: CASSPGGGISGYNEQFF.